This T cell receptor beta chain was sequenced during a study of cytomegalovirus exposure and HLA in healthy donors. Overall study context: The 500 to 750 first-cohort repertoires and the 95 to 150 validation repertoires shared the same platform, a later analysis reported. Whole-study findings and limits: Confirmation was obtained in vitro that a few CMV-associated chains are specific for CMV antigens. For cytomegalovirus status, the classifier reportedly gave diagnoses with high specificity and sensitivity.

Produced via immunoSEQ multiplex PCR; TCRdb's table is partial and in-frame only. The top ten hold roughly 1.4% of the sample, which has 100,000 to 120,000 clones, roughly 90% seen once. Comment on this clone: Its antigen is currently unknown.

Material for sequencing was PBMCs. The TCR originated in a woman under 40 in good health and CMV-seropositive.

CDR3 DNA: TGTGCCAGCAGCGTAGACAACAGGGCGGGTAATTCACCCCTCCACTTT. Protein sequence: CASSVDNRAGNSPLHF. V usage is TRBV9 and J usage is TRBJ1-6; tentative D call: TRBD1 (6 bases). V lost 0 bases to trimming and J lost 6 bases, with 13 bases between them. The CDR3 consists of 16 residues. The V gene's germline CDR1 is SGDLS and CDR2 YYNGEE.